Listed here is a single T cell receptor (beta chain). The antigen is unknown. A read error may be the cause here, since a much bigger clone is one base away. RNA transcripts were the template for amplifying TCR beta CDR3 regions. HTBI primers drove first-round RT-PCR of the TCR CDR3. TCRdb ran MiXCR on the multiplex PCR reads and lists one entry per CDR3 protein. The data contain 200,000 to 250,000 distinct CDR3 sequences, about 25% of them seen just once; the ten biggest clones take up about 40%. Researchers barred patients who had uncontrolled infection, other autoimmune disease, pregnancy or lactation. Fresh peripheral blood, approximately 9.6 ml, yielded the PBMCs. The entry originates in a study of T cells in Graves' hyperthyroidism and ophthalmopathy. Study at large: Once the initial diagnosis was made, peripheral blood was obtained before any treatment.

Study-wide results and caveats: Ophthalmopathy was distinguished from stable hyperthyroidism by 13 V-J signatures.

Germline assignment: CDR1 SGHKS and CDR2 YYEKEE (reference sequence). This CDR3 has 14 amino acids. With 3 bases clipped from V and 4 bases from J, the junction kept 5 bases outside the gene matches. The chain joins TRBV5-5 to TRBJ2-5; 8 positions match TRBD1. Sequences were obtained from blood. The TCR comes from a woman aged 40-49 years with Graves' ophthalmopathy. CDR3 in amino acids: CASSSGQDVETQYF. The CDR3 nucleotides are TGTGCCAGCAGCTCGGGACAGGATGTAGAGACCCAGTACTTC.